Listed here are 3 T cell receptor beta chains from one sample, sequenced in a study of identical twins. TCRdb used MiXCR to reprocess the 5' RACE reads, holding one entry per CDR3 protein. This sample has about 1.7 million distinct CDR3 sequences, with less than 40% found just once. The sequenced sample was cord blood. All receptors derive from a newborn girl in good health.

This clonotype appeared a few times. V gene TRBV6-5 combines with J gene TRBJ2-1; 12 bases match TRBD2. V shed 5 bases, J shed 1 base, and the junction held 3 bases outside the gene matches. This CDR3 is 16 amino acids long. Per germline, CDR1 MNHEY and CDR2 SVGAGI. Written as DNA, the CDR3 is TGTGCCAGCAGTACCGGACTAGCGGGATCCTACAATGAGCAGTTCTTC. Amino acids: CASSTGLAGSYNEQFF.

The chain recombines TRBV4-1 with TRBJ2-1; 11 bases are shared with TRBD2. The germline gives CDR1 MGHRA, CDR2 YSYEKL. J lost 0 bases, V lost 4 bases, and 14 bases had no gene match. This CDR3 region has 20 residues. The CDR3 DNA sequence: TGCGCCAGCAGCCTGATCCTAGCGGGAGGTCCACTAGGCTCCTACAATGAGCAGTTCTTC. Translating it yields CASSLILAGGPLGSYNEQFF.

V and J are TRBV6-2 or TRBV6-3 and TRBJ2-7; 10 nucleotides agree with TRBD2. The CDR3 length is 17 residues. The trim removed 2 bases at V and 1 base at J, leaving 8 bases unmatched. The germline CDR1 and CDR2 sequences are MNHEY and SVGEGT. CDR3 sequence: CASSYPLAGARSYEQYF. The CDR3 region has the DNA TGTGCCAGCAGTTACCCCCTAGCGGGGGCTCGATCCTACGAGCAGTACTTC.